The rows below give T cell receptor beta chains drawn from one sample of a study of human thymus T cells. Sequenced by immunoSEQ multiplex PCR; TCRdb stores in-frame clones only, minus some. The sample has fewer than 55,000 clones, 90% to 95% seen once. Sequences were obtained from blood. The receptors here all came from a boy under three years old with a congenital heart defect but otherwise immunologically healthy. CDR3s include the opening cysteine and the closing phenylalanine or tryptophan. Fields, in order: V gene, D gene, clone size, J gene, CDR3 protein, CDR3 DNA. The D gene is left open where the match is weak. Size values are once, few and many counts, or a class for expanded clones, and some rows have none.

V: TRBV9
D: TRBD2
size: NA
J: TRBJ2-3
CDR3: CASSVEGGGADTQYF
DNA: TGTGCCAGCAGCGTAGAAGGCGGGGGGGCAGATACGCAGTATTTT

V: TRBV7-6
D: TRBD1
size: NA
J: TRBJ2-2
CDR3: CASSRDRAENTGELFF
DNA: TGTGCCAGCAGCCGGGACAGGGCCGAGAACACCGGGGAGCTGTTTTTT

V: TRBV5-4
D: NA
size: NA
J: TRBJ2-3
CDR3: CASSSQRSTDTQYF
DNA: TGTGCCAGCAGCTCGCAGCGGAGCACAGATACGCAGTATTTT

V: TRBV30
D: NA
size: NA
J: TRBJ2-5
CDR3: CAWRKGFQETQYF
DNA: TGTGCCTGGAGAAAGGGATTCCAAGAGACCCAGTACTTC

V: TRBV13
D: TRBD1
size: NA
J: TRBJ2-1
CDR3: CASSNWTGGNEQFF
DNA: TGTGCCAGCAGCAACTGGACAGGGGGCAATGAGCAGTTCTTC

V: TRBV6-5
D: NA
size: NA
J: TRBJ1-4
CDR3: CASSYRYAANEKLFF
DNA: TGTGCCAGCAGTTACCGGTATGCTGCGAATGAAAAACTGTTTTTT

V: TRBV30
D: NA
size: NA
J: TRBJ1-3
CDR3: CAWSRPSGNTIYF
DNA: TGTGCCTGGAGTCGGCCTTCTGGAAACACCATATATTTT

V: TRBV9
D: TRBD1
size: NA
J: TRBJ2-7
CDR3: CASSVGGTGYEQYF
DNA: TGTGCCAGCAGCGTAGGAGGGACAGGGTACGAGCAGTACTTC

V: TRBV5-4
D: NA
size: NA
J: TRBJ1-2
CDR3: CASSFSGYGYTF
DNA: TGTGCCAGCAGCTTCAGTGGCTATGGCTACACCTTC

V: TRBV13
D: NA
size: NA
J: TRBJ1-4
CDR3: CASSPVGGQSDEKLFF
DNA: TGTGCCAGCAGCCCGGTGGGGGGGCAGTCGGATGAAAAACTGTTTTTT

V: TRBV21-1
D: NA
size: NA
J: TRBJ1-5
CDR3: CASSPRGRCCNQPQHF
DNA: TGTGCCAGCAGCCCAAGGGGCAGGTGTTGCAATCAGCCCCAGCATTTT

V: TRBV9
D: TRBD1
size: NA
J: TRBJ2-2
CDR3: CASSVAWTGATTGELFF
DNA: TGTGCCAGCAGCGTAGCGTGGACAGGGGCTACCACCGGGGAGCTGTTTTTT

V: TRBV6-6
D: TRBD2
size: NA
J: TRBJ2-7
CDR3: CASWTSGRSYEQYF
DNA: TGTGCCAGCTGGACTAGCGGGCGATCCTACGAGCAGTACTTC

V: TRBV10-3
D: TRBD1
size: once
J: TRBJ2-2
CDR3: CAIRDPHRGNTGELFF
DNA: TGTGCCATCAGAGACCCACACAGGGGAAACACCGGGGAGCTGTTTTTT

V: TRBV7-2
D: NA
size: NA
J: TRBJ2-1
CDR3: CASSLDSSYNEQFF
DNA: TGTGCCAGCAGCCTCGACAGCTCCTACAATGAGCAGTTCTTC

V: TRBV9
D: TRBD2
size: once
J: TRBJ2-7
CDR3: CASSPASGGVYEQYF
DNA: TGTGCCAGCAGCCCCGCTAGCGGGGGGGTCTACGAGCAGTACTTC

V: TRBV15
D: NA
size: NA
J: TRBJ2-2
CDR3: CATSRGGWAGELFF
DNA: TGTGCCACCAGCAGAGGCGGTTGGGCCGGGGAGCTGTTTTTT

V: TRBV6-5
D: NA
size: NA
J: TRBJ1-2
CDR3: CASSYLPLGGNYGYTF
DNA: TGTGCCAGCAGTTACTTACCATTAGGGGGGAACTATGGCTACACCTTC

V: TRBV9
D: NA
size: NA
J: TRBJ1-6
CDR3: CASSAAPLRVNNSPLHF
DNA: TGTGCCAGCAGCGCAGCACCACTTCGGGTAAATAATTCACCCCTCCACTTT

V: TRBV21-1
D: NA
size: NA
J: TRBJ1-2
CDR3: CASSKSAGAGQGSNYGYTF
DNA: TGTGCCAGCAGCAAGTCAGCAGGGGCGGGACAGGGGTCCAACTATGGCTACACCTTC

V: TRBV5-1
D: TRBD1
size: NA
J: TRBJ1-3
CDR3: CASTDRAGNTIYF
DNA: TGCGCCAGCACCGACAGGGCTGGAAACACCATATATTTT

V: TRBV7-2
D: NA
size: NA
J: TRBJ1-1
CDR3: CASSLGMNTEAFF
DNA: TGTGCCAGCAGCTTGGGCATGAACACTGAAGCTTTCTTT

V: TRBV7-7
D: NA
size: NA
J: TRBJ2-5
CDR3: CASSLAGTQETQYF
DNA: TGTGCCAGCAGCTTAGCTGGGACTCAAGAGACCCAGTACTTC

V: TRBV5-1
D: NA
size: NA
J: TRBJ1-6
CDR3: CASSELTYNSPLHF
DNA: TGCGCCAGCAGCGAATTGACCTATAATTCACCCCTCCACTTT

V: TRBV4-3
D: NA
size: NA
J: TRBJ1-2
CDR3: CASSQESRRDGYTF
DNA: TGCGCCAGCAGCCAAGAGTCCCGACGAGATGGCTACACCTTC

V: TRBV15
D: NA
size: NA
J: TRBJ1-4
CDR3: CATSRDLNEKLFF
DNA: TGTGCCACCAGCAGAGACCTTAATGAAAAACTGTTTTTT

V: TRBV27
D: NA
size: NA
J: TRBJ2-5
CDR3: CASSLGETQYF
DNA: TGTGCCAGCAGTTTAGGCGAGACCCAGTACTTC

V: TRBV27
D: TRBD1
size: NA
J: TRBJ2-7
CDR3: CASSFIGQGSSYEQYF
DNA: TGTGCCAGCAGTTTTATTGGACAGGGAAGCTCCTACGAGCAGTACTTC

V: TRBV6-1
D: TRBD2
size: NA
J: TRBJ2-3
CDR3: CASSGTSGGAVHTQYF
DNA: TGTGCCAGCAGTGGGACTAGCGGGGGGGCGGTTCATACGCAGTATTTT

V: TRBV7-9
D: NA
size: NA
J: TRBJ1-1
CDR3: CASSLPTGTAEAFF
DNA: TGTGCCAGCAGCTTACCCACAGGGACCGCTGAAGCTTTCTTT

V: TRBV7-2
D: NA
size: NA
J: TRBJ2-7
CDR3: CASSLVAYEQYF
DNA: TGTGCCAGCAGCTTAGTAGCTTACGAGCAGTACTTC

V: TRBV9
D: NA
size: once
J: TRBJ2-1
CDR3: CASSLSFSNEQFF
DNA: TGTGCCAGCAGCCTTAGTTTCTCGAATGAGCAGTTCTTC

V: TRBV28
D: NA
size: NA
J: TRBJ2-1
CDR3: CASSSRPQQFF
DNA: TGTGCCAGCAGTTCCCGACCCCAGCAGTTCTTC

V: TRBV7-2
D: TRBD2
size: NA
J: TRBJ2-7
CDR3: CASSLLAGSYEQYF
DNA: TGTGCCAGCAGCCTCTTAGCGGGGTCCTACGAGCAGTACTTC

V: TRBV19
D: NA
size: few
J: TRBJ2-3
CDR3: CASRDTSTDTQYF
DNA: TGTGCCAGTAGGGACACTAGCACAGATACGCAGTATTTT

V: TRBV4-3
D: NA
size: once
J: TRBJ1-2
CDR3: CASSNRVYNGYTF
DNA: TGCGCCAGCAGCAACAGGGTCTACAATGGCTACACCTTC

V: TRBV19
D: NA
size: NA
J: TRBJ1-2
CDR3: CASSIRGADYGYTF
DNA: TGTGCCAGTAGTATCAGGGGCGCAGACTATGGCTACACCTTC

V: TRBV9
D: NA
size: NA
J: TRBJ1-2
CDR3: CASSVEGQNYGYTF
DNA: TGTGCCAGCAGCGTAGAAGGACAAAACTATGGCTACACCTTC

V: TRBV2
D: TRBD2
size: NA
J: TRBJ2-5
CDR3: CASSDRRGAGMTQYF
DNA: TGTGCCAGCAGTGATAGGCGGGGGGCCGGGATGACCCAGTACTTC

V: TRBV19
D: NA
size: NA
J: TRBJ2-7
CDR3: CASSSTSSSYEQYF
DNA: TGTGCCAGTAGTTCCACATCCTCCTCCTACGAGCAGTACTTC

V: TRBV11-2
D: NA
size: NA
J: TRBJ2-7
CDR3: CASSLGDGYEQYF
DNA: TGTGCCAGCAGCTTAGGGGACGGCTACGAGCAGTACTTC

V: TRBV27
D: TRBD2
size: NA
J: TRBJ2-6
CDR3: CASSPRTRPSGANVLTF
DNA: TGTGCCAGCAGTCCCCGGACTAGGCCCTCTGGGGCCAACGTCCTGACTTTC

V: TRBV13
D: NA
size: once
J: TRBJ2-6
CDR3: CASSLGGSNVLTF
DNA: TGTGCCAGCAGCTTAGGAGGCTCCAACGTCCTGACTTTC

V: TRBV7-9
D: NA
size: NA
J: TRBJ1-1
CDR3: CASNPLYSRVNTEAFF
DNA: TGTGCCAGCAACCCTCTGTATTCACGGGTGAACACTGAAGCTTTCTTT

V: TRBV4-1
D: NA
size: NA
J: TRBJ1-2
CDR3: CASRRGGEGGYTF
DNA: TGCGCCAGCAGGAGGGGAGGCGAGGGCGGCTACACCTTC

V: TRBV2
D: NA
size: once
J: TRBJ2-7
CDR3: CASSEVESGTGALEQYF
DNA: TGTGCCAGCAGTGAAGTCGAAAGCGGGACAGGAGCTCTTGAGCAGTACTTC

V: TRBV27
D: NA
size: NA
J: TRBJ1-5
CDR3: CASSLIGNQPQHF
DNA: TGTGCCAGCAGTTTAATAGGCAATCAGCCCCAGCATTTT

V: TRBV2
D: NA
size: NA
J: TRBJ1-1
CDR3: CASSGSDPPGRGNTEAFF
DNA: TGTGCCAGCAGTGGGTCCGACCCCCCCGGCAGGGGGAACACTGAAGCTTTCTTT

V: TRBV9
D: NA
size: once
J: TRBJ2-6
CDR3: CASSANSGANVLTF
DNA: TGTGCCAGCAGCGCGAACTCTGGGGCCAACGTCCTGACTTTC

V: TRBV18
D: NA
size: NA
J: TRBJ2-5
CDR3: CASSPPPQETQYF
DNA: TGTGCCAGCTCACCCCCACCTCAAGAGACCCAGTACTTC

V: TRBV30
D: TRBD2
size: NA
J: TRBJ2-7
CDR3: CAWRVPLAGATYEQYF
DNA: TGTGCCTGGAGGGTCCCACTAGCGGGGGCCACCTACGAGCAGTACTTC

V: TRBV28
D: TRBD1
size: NA
J: TRBJ1-2
CDR3: CASRVGGQGGGYTF
DNA: TGTGCCAGCAGGGTCGGGGGACAGGGAGGTGGCTACACCTTC